Listed below are T cell receptor beta chains from one sample, sequenced in a study of blood T cell repertoires in COVID-19. Method: immunoSEQ multiplex PCR; TCRdb's copy keeps in-frame clones and lacks some. The sample carries under 150,000 clones, under 90% recorded once. The sample consisted of PBMCs or T cells enriched from blood (not recorded which). The receptors shown here come from a man aged 40-55 years with acute COVID-19. Each CDR3 is given with its conserved first and last residue. Fields, in order: V gene, clone size, J gene, D gene, CDR3 DNA, CDR3 protein. D genes are given only for firm matches. Size is stated for part of the rows, as once, few or many counts, or as a class when the clone is expanded.

V gene: TRBV7-9
clone size: once
J gene: TRBJ1-2
D gene: TRBD1
CDR3 DNA: TGTGCCAGCAGCCCGACCGGGACAGTCAACTATGGCTACACCTTC
CDR3 protein: CASSPTGTVNYGYTF

V gene: TRBV2
clone size: .
J gene: TRBJ1-1
D gene: .
CDR3 DNA: TGTGCCAGCACCTACCTGGGGGGGGAGACTGAAGCTTTCTTT
CDR3 protein: CASTYLGGETEAFF

V gene: TRBV11-3
clone size: few
J gene: TRBJ2-1
D gene: .
CDR3 DNA: TGTGCCAGCAGCCGCACAGAGTATGAGCAGTTCTTC
CDR3 protein: CASSRTEYEQFF

V gene: TRBV10-3
clone size: .
J gene: TRBJ1-6
D gene: TRBD1
CDR3 DNA: TGTGCCATCAGTGAGGGGACAGGGGTCAATTCACCCCTCCACTTT
CDR3 protein: CAISEGTGVNSPLHF

V gene: TRBV7-5
clone size: .
J gene: TRBJ1-2
D gene: .
CDR3 DNA: TGTGCCAGAAGCGGGGGACAGGGGATAAACTATGGCTACACCTTC
CDR3 protein: CARSGGQGINYGYTF

V gene: TRBV6-5
clone size: .
J gene: TRBJ1-1
D gene: TRBD1
CDR3 DNA: TGTGCCAGCAGATTACAGGGGGCGGGATACACTGAAGCTTTCTTT
CDR3 protein: CASRLQGAGYTEAFF

V gene: TRBV10-3
clone size: .
J gene: TRBJ2-1
D gene: TRBD2
CDR3 DNA: TGTGCCATCAGTGAGATGCCCTCCGGACTAGCGGGGGGCCATGAGCAGTTCTTC
CDR3 protein: CAISEMPSGLAGGHEQFF

V gene: TRBV6-5
clone size: .
J gene: TRBJ2-7
D gene: .
CDR3 DNA: TGTGCCAGCAAGGAACAGATTGCCTACGAGCAGTACTTC
CDR3 protein: CASKEQIAYEQYF

V gene: TRBV28
clone size: few
J gene: TRBJ1-5
D gene: TRBD1
CDR3 DNA: TGTGCCAGCACCGCGGGACAGAACTTGAATCAGCCCCAGCATTTT
CDR3 protein: CASTAGQNLNQPQHF

V gene: TRBV4-1
clone size: .
J gene: TRBJ2-2
D gene: TRBD2
CDR3 DNA: TGCGCCAGCAGCCTTGAGACTAGCGGGAGGGGGGAGCTGTTTTTT
CDR3 protein: CASSLETSGRGELFF

V gene: TRBV7-6
clone size: .
J gene: TRBJ2-1
D gene: TRBD1
CDR3 DNA: TGTGCCAGCAGCTCCTCACAGGGGGCGAAGTACAATGAGCAGTTCTTC
CDR3 protein: CASSSSQGAKYNEQFF

V gene: TRBV25-1
clone size: few
J gene: TRBJ2-7
D gene: .
CDR3 DNA: TGTGCCAGCAGTGATTCGACTAGCAGGGGATACGAGCAGTACTTC
CDR3 protein: CASSDSTSRGYEQYF

V gene: TRBV5-4
clone size: once
J gene: TRBJ1-1
D gene: TRBD1
CDR3 DNA: TGTGCCAGCAGCGGTGACAGGGTAGACACTGAAGCTTTCTTT
CDR3 protein: CASSGDRVDTEAFF

V gene: TRBV28
clone size: .
J gene: TRBJ2-7
D gene: .
CDR3 DNA: TGTGCCAGCAGTTTCAGGATCGAGCAGTACTTC
CDR3 protein: CASSFRIEQYF

V gene: TRBV6-1
clone size: .
J gene: TRBJ2-7
D gene: TRBD1
CDR3 DNA: TGTGCCATCAACCCGGGGACAGAGAAATTCGAGCAGTACTTC
CDR3 protein: CAINPGTEKFEQYF

V gene: TRBV28
clone size: .
J gene: TRBJ1-5
D gene: .
CDR3 DNA: TGTGCCAGCTGGGTGACAAACCATCAGCCCCAGCATTTT
CDR3 protein: CASWVTNHQPQHF

V gene: TRBV7-2
clone size: .
J gene: TRBJ2-7
D gene: TRBD2
CDR3 DNA: TGTGCCAGCAGCTTAGCTAGCGGGAACTCCTACGAGCAGTACTTC
CDR3 protein: CASSLASGNSYEQYF

V gene: TRBV7-9
clone size: .
J gene: TRBJ2-5
D gene: .
CDR3 DNA: TGTGCCAGCAGCTTCCAAGCCGATGAGACCCAGTACTTC
CDR3 protein: CASSFQADETQYF

V gene: TRBV28
clone size: .
J gene: TRBJ1-2
D gene: TRBD1
CDR3 DNA: TGTGCCAGCAGTTCAGGGGGGTATGGCTACACCTTC
CDR3 protein: CASSSGGYGYTF

V gene: TRBV9
clone size: once
J gene: TRBJ2-5
D gene: TRBD2
CDR3 DNA: TGTGCCAGCAGCGTAGACAGCGGGGGGCTAGCGGGGACAGAAGAGACCCAGTACTTC
CDR3 protein: CASSVDSGGLAGTEETQYF

V gene: TRBV3-1/TRBV3-2
clone size: few
J gene: TRBJ1-2
D gene: .
CDR3 DNA: TGTGCCAGCAGCCAAAAGGGCAGGGCCGTCTATGGCTACACCTTC
CDR3 protein: CASSQKGRAVYGYTF

V gene: TRBV5-1
clone size: .
J gene: TRBJ2-7
D gene: TRBD2
CDR3 DNA: TGCGCCAGCAGCTCAGGACTAGCGGCCTACGAGCAGTACTTC
CDR3 protein: CASSSGLAAYEQYF

V gene: TRBV7-9
clone size: .
J gene: TRBJ1-2
D gene: .
CDR3 DNA: TGTGCCAGCAGCTTACGACAGGTCGAGGGCTACACCTTC
CDR3 protein: CASSLRQVEGYTF

V gene: TRBV27
clone size: .
J gene: TRBJ1-5
D gene: .
CDR3 DNA: TGTGCCAGCAGTACACAGGGAAATCAGCCCCAGCATTTT
CDR3 protein: CASSTQGNQPQHF

V gene: TRBV7-2
clone size: .
J gene: TRBJ1-1
D gene: .
CDR3 DNA: TGTGCCAGCAGCTTTACGGCGGGCATGAACACTGAAGCTTTCTTT
CDR3 protein: CASSFTAGMNTEAFF